Each of the 30 T cell receptor beta chains below was sequenced from the same sample in a study of cytomegalovirus exposure and HLA in healthy donors. Both 60 Vbeta primers and 13 Jbeta primers went into the PCR. Clones were read by immunoSEQ multiplex PCR, and TCRdb kept only the in-frame ones, dropping some. The sample has roughly 100,000 clones, around 63% seen once. The sequencing input was PBMCs. These receptors were collected from a man aged 30-40 years in good health and CMV-seronegative.

The chain is built from TRBV4-2 and TRBJ2-1; TRBD1 is a possible D gene (5 bases). The germline V gene has CDR1 LGHNA and CDR2 YNFKEQ. Trimming took off 4 bases at V and 9 bases at J, with 10 bases between the two ends. CDR3 length: 12 residues. The CDR3 protein is CASSPGIGEQFF. The CDR3 DNA reads as TGTGCCAGCAGCCCAGGGATAGGTGAGCAGTTCTTC.

This rearrangement joins TRBV11-1 to TRBJ2-1, with 8 bases identical to TRBD1. The CDR3 has 16 residues. CDR1 and CDR2 from the germline V gene are SGHAT and FQDESV (reference sequence). V shed 6 bases and J 1 base; nucleotides not matched to a gene: 8. CDR3 DNA: TGTGCCAGCAGGTCCAGGGGGCGAAAGTCCTACAATGAGCAGTTCTTC. Translated, it gives CASRSRGRKSYNEQFF.

This chain joins TRBV27 and TRBJ1-5; tentatively, D is TRBD1 (6 bases). This CDR3 is built from 18 residues. CDR1 and CDR2 (germline): MNHEY, SMNVEV (reference sequence). V dropped 5 bases and J dropped 2 bases, with 22 bases sitting between them. The CDR3 nucleotides are TGTGCCAGCAGTCATCCGGAGGGGGGGCCGCGGGGCAATCAGCCCCAGCATTTT. This gives the protein CASSHPEGGPRGNQPQHF.

J is TRBJ1-3 and V is TRBV7-2, with D possibly matching TRBD1 (5 bases). Deletions cut 4 bases from V and 0 bases from J, with 13 bases between. The germline V gene has CDR1 SGHTA and CDR2 FQGNSA. The CDR3 loop spans 16 amino acids. CDR3 DNA: TGTGCCAGCAGCTCTGAACAGGCGAGCTCTGGAAACACCATATATTTT. It codes for CASSSEQASSGNTIYF.

Comment on this clone: The same CDR3 also results from other DNA sequences found in this sample. The gene calls are TRBV7-2 and TRBJ2-3; TRBD2 matches 7 bases. The V and J ends lost 5 bases and 1 base, in that order; junction bases with no gene match: 3. The V gene's germline CDR1 is SGHTA and CDR2 FQGNSA. This CDR3 spans 14 amino acids. In DNA form, the CDR3 reads TGTGCCAGCAGCCCAAGCGGGGGCACAGATACGCAGTATTTT. Its protein is CASSPSGGTDTQYF.

The rearrangement links TRBV5-1 to TRBJ2-3; D not certain. Trimming left V 0 bases short and J 6 bases short, with 8 bases between. The CDR3 has 13 residues. Germline lookup yields CDR1 SGHRS and CDR2 YFSETQ. The CDR3 DNA reads as TGCGCCAGCAGCTTGGAATTCATGGATACGCAGTATTTT. Protein: CASSLEFMDTQYF.

The gene calls are TRBV28 and TRBJ1-4; a weak D match, TRBD1 (5 bases). V lost 7 bases to trimming and J lost 0 bases, with 12 bases between them. The CDR3 extends over 15 amino acids. Germline CDR1 reads MDHEN; CDR2 reads SYDVKM. CDR3 in DNA: TGTGCCAGCAATCAGGGATCTGCAACTAATGAAAAACTGTTTTTT. Amino acids: CASNQGSATNEKLFF.

This rearrangement joins TRBV11-3 to TRBJ2-1, with 7 bases matching TRBD2. J was trimmed by 7 bases and V by 4 bases; bases with no gene match: 10. Germline V gives CDR1 SGHNT, CDR2 YENEEA. This CDR3 has 15 amino acids. The CDR3, as DNA: TGTGCCAGCAGCTCAGCGGGAACGTATGCTAATGAGCAGTTCTTC. Protein: CASSSAGTYANEQFF. Full variable domain (rest looked up from reference TRBV11-3 and TRBJ2-1): EAGVVQSPRYKIIEKKQPVAFWCNPISGHNTLYWYLQNLGQGPELLIRYENEEAVDDSQLPKDRFSAERLKGVDSTLKIQPAELGDSAVYLCASSSAGTYANEQFFGPGTRLTVL.

The rearrangement uses TRBV18 and TRBJ2-2, with D maybe TRBD1 (5 bases). The germline CDR1 and CDR2 sequences are KGHSH and LQKENI. The germline V and J ends were trimmed by 2 bases and 1 base, with 5 bases remaining between them. CDR3 length: 14 amino acids. The CDR3 loop reads CASSPRGNTGELFF. The CDR3 DNA is TGTGCCAGCTCACCAAGGGGGAACACCGGGGAGCTGTTTTTT.

The chain is built from TRBV18 and TRBJ1-2; possible D gene TRBD1, 6 bases. Germline V lookup: CDR1 KGHSH, CDR2 LQKENI. Trimming stripped 3 bases from V and 6 bases from J, with 23 bases between. The CDR3 is 17 amino acids. The CDR3 reads CASSPRPATQGWDGYTF. CDR3 nucleotides: TGTGCCAGCTCACCCCGACCCGCGACACAGGGATGGGATGGCTACACCTTC. Together with reference TRBV18 and TRBJ1-2, the CDR3 gives the full variable domain: NAGVMQNPRHLVRRRGQEARLRCSPMKGHSHVYWYRQLPEEGLKFMVYLQKENIIDESGMPKERFSAEFPKEGPSILRIQQVVRGDSAAYFCASSPRPATQGWDGYTFGSGTRLTVV.

Only a few counts were recorded for this clone. The chain is built from TRBV9 and TRBJ2-5; D is possibly TRBD2 (5 bases). V was trimmed by 0 bases and J by 2 bases, leaving 14 bases between them. CDR1 and CDR2 from the germline V gene are SGDLS and YYNGEE. The CDR3 consists of 16 residues. The CDR3 nucleotides read TGTGCCAGCAGCGTAGTAGAGGACTCGCGACAAGAGACCCAGTACTTC. Protein product: CASSVVEDSRQETQYF. The full variable domain, with the rest looked up from reference TRBV9 and TRBJ2-5, is DSGVTQTPKHLITATGQRVTLRCSPRSGDLSVYWYQQSLDQGLQFLIQYYNGEERAKGNILERFSAQQFPDLHSELNLSSLELGDSALYFCASSVVEDSRQETQYFGPGTRLLVL.

The V gene is TRBV30, the J gene TRBJ2-5; possibly TRBD2 for D (5 bases). V was clipped by 3 bases and J by 5 bases, with 19 bases between them. The CDR3 length is 15 residues. Germline CDR1 GTSNPN, CDR2 SVGIG (reference sequence). This chain's CDR3 is CAWSGNSISAETQYF. The CDR3 region has the DNA TGTGCCTGGAGCGGGAATAGCATTTCGGCCGAGACCCAGTACTTC.

The chain uses TRBV11-3 and TRBJ2-1; the match to TRBD2 covers 7 bases. The CDR3 contains 13 residues. Germline V lookup: CDR1 SGHNT, CDR2 YENEEA. J was trimmed by 9 bases and V by 3 bases; bases with no gene match: 5. The CDR3 region has the DNA TGTGCCAGCAGCTTCGTTGGCGGGGGTGAGCAGTTCTTC. This encodes CASSFVGGGEQFF.

The chain joins TRBV18 to TRBJ1-1, with D possibly being TRBD1 (6 bases). CDR1 and CDR2 from the germline V gene are KGHSH and LQKENI. V lost 4 bases, J lost 10 bases, and 16 bases lay in between. The CDR3 extends over 13 amino acids. The CDR3 loop is CASSRDTGLRAFF. CDR3 in DNA: TGTGCCAGCTCACGAGACACAGGGTTAAGAGCTTTCTTT.

Worth noting for this clone: Within the sample, other DNA sequences also encode this same CDR3. V usage is TRBV28 and J usage is TRBJ2-1, with D perhaps TRBD1 (6 bases). This CDR3 comprises 13 residues. Germline V CDR1 and CDR2: MDHEN, SYDVKM. V was trimmed by 3 bases and J by 3 bases, leaving 6 bases between them. CDR3 amino acids: CASSLDSYNEQFF. CDR3 in DNA: TGTGCCAGCAGTTTGGACAGCTACAATGAGCAGTTCTTC.

The chain joins TRBV7-9 to TRBJ2-7, with 9 bases lining up with TRBD1. With 5 bases clipped from V and 4 bases from J, the junction kept 9 bases outside the gene matches. This CDR3 is 15 amino acids long. Germline CDR1 SEHNR, CDR2 FQNEAQ (reference sequence). This chain's CDR3 is CASSPFTGGLYEQYF. The CDR3 nucleotides are TGTGCCAGCAGCCCATTTACAGGGGGCCTTTACGAGCAGTACTTC.

V is TRBV7-9 and J is TRBJ2-1; D is perhaps TRBD1 (6 bases). The CDR3 has 15 residues. The V gene's germline CDR1 is SEHNR and CDR2 FQNEAQ (reference sequence). Trimming removed 3 bases from V and 5 bases from J, with 14 bases in between. CDR3 in DNA: TGTGCCAGCAGCTTTCGACAGGCGTCGAACAATGAGCAGTTCTTC. Protein product: CASSFRQASNNEQFF.

V usage is TRBV7-8 and J usage is TRBJ2-3; TRBD2 agrees at 11 bases. The trim removed 5 bases at V and 4 bases at J, leaving 2 bases unmatched. This CDR3 contains 14 residues. The germline V gene encodes CDR1 SGHVS and CDR2 FQNEAQ. CDR3 amino acids: CASSPGLAADTQYF. DNA for the CDR3: TGTGCCAGCAGCCCGGGACTAGCGGCAGATACGCAGTATTTT.

The chain has TRBV29-1 and TRBJ2-1; TRBD2 matches at 11 bases. V lost 7 bases and J lost 2; bases outside the gene matches: 4. The CDR3 extends over 14 amino acids. CDR1 and CDR2 from the germline V gene are SQVTM and ANQGSEA. CDR3 protein: CSASLAGAYNEQFF. CDR3 in DNA: TGCAGCGCCTCACTAGCGGGAGCCTACAATGAGCAGTTCTTC.

The chain joins TRBV6-4 to TRBJ2-1; D is unresolved. CDR3 length: 14 residues. V lost 5 bases to trimming and J lost 8 bases, with 16 bases between them. Germline CDR1 MRHNA, CDR2 SNTAGT. CDR3 residues: CASSRQRPTDEQFF. The CDR3 bases are TGTGCCAGCAGTCGCCAGCGCCCTACGGATGAGCAGTTCTTC.

The genes are TRBV6-5 and TRBJ1-5, with TRBD1 matching over 8 bases. Germline CDR1 reads MNHEY; CDR2 reads SVGAGI. The CDR3 sequence is 15 residues long. The V and J ends lost 2 bases and 7 bases, in that order; junction bases with no gene match: 7. CDR3 nucleotide sequence: TGTGCCAGCAGTTACCTGACAGGGGTGGTGCAGCCCCAGCATTTT. Translation: CASSYLTGVVQPQHF.

This clone was seen only a few times. The rearrangement links TRBV6-1 to TRBJ1-1; 11 positions match TRBD1. Per the germline V gene, CDR1 is MNHNS and CDR2 is SASEGT. CDR3 length: 14 amino acids. The J segment lost 6 bases and the V segment lost 3 bases, leaving 3 bases of the junction unmatched. The CDR3 bases are TGTGCCAGCAGTGAGGGACAGGGGGGTTCTGAAGCTTTCTTT. It specifies CASSEGQGGSEAFF.

A note on this clone: Sequence at one end of the junction differs from germline and may be a read error. This chain joins TRBV28 and TRBJ1-4; TRBD1 agrees at 7 bases. Germline CDR1 reads MDHEN; CDR2 reads SYDVKM. The CDR3 is 15 residues long. CDR3 protein: CAGSSSTGHIEKLFF. The CDR3 nucleotides read TGTGCCGGCAGTTCGTCGACAGGGCACATTGAAAAACTGTTTTTT.

This rearrangement joins TRBV11-2 to TRBJ2-7; D is perhaps TRBD1 (5 bases). Germline-derived CDR1 and CDR2 are SGHAT and FQNNGV. Trimming stripped 3 bases from V and 2 bases from J, with 11 bases between. The CDR3 has 14 amino acids. Here the CDR3 reads CASSFYEQAYEQYF. The CDR3 nucleotides are TGTGCCAGCAGCTTTTATGAACAGGCCTACGAGCAGTACTTC.

The J gene is TRBJ2-7, the V gene TRBV6-5, with 7 positions matching TRBD1. Germline loops: CDR1 MNHEY, CDR2 SVGAGI. With 0 bases clipped from V and 0 bases from J, the junction kept 5 bases outside the gene matches. This CDR3 is 16 amino acids long. CDR3 residues: CASSYSSGQLSYEQYF. The CDR3 DNA reads as TGTGCCAGCAGTTACTCTTCGGGACAGCTCTCCTACGAGCAGTACTTC.

The sample holds a few counts of this clone. The chain recombines TRBV6-5 with TRBJ2-2; 12 bases are a match to TRBD2. The CDR3 is made up of 15 amino acids. The V and J ends lost 9 bases and 2 bases, in that order; junction bases with no gene match: 4. The V gene's germline CDR1 is MNHEY and CDR2 SVGAGI. CDR3 in amino acids: CASHGLAGNTGELFF. The CDR3 bases are TGTGCCAGTCATGGACTAGCGGGAAACACCGGGGAGCTGTTTTTT.

This sequence joins TRBV7-2 and TRBJ1-4; 8 nucleotides align to TRBD1. This CDR3 contains 14 residues. With 2 bases clipped from V and 7 bases from J, the junction kept 3 bases outside the gene matches. CDR1 and CDR2 (germline): SGHTA, FQGNSA. CDR3 DNA sequence: TGTGCCAGCAGCTTACAGGGGGCGGGTGAAAAACTGTTTTTT. Amino acids: CASSLQGAGEKLFF. The full variable domain, with the rest looked up from reference TRBV7-2 and TRBJ1-4, is GAGVSQSPSNKVTEKGKDVELRCDPISGHTALYWYRQSLGQGLEFLIYFQGNSAPDKSGLPSDRFSAERTGGSVSTLTIQRTQQEDSAVYLCASSLQGAGEKLFFGSGTQLSVL.

The rearrangement joins TRBV5-1 to TRBJ2-3; TRBD2 agrees at 14 bases. The V gene end was trimmed by 3 bases and the J gene end by 3 bases; junction bases not matched to a gene: 9. Germline V lookup: CDR1 SGHRS, CDR2 YFSETQ. The CDR3 consists of 18 residues. CDR3 sequence (DNA): TGCGCCAGCAGCTGGGCCGGGACTAGCGGGGGAGTGACAGATACGCAGTATTTT. Translation gives CASSWAGTSGGVTDTQYF.

The chain uses TRBV6-1 and TRBJ1-1, with a possible D match to TRBD1 (6 bases). Trimming pared 6 bases from V and 6 bases from J, leaving 20 bases between. This CDR3 spans 15 amino acids. Germline V gene lookup returns CDR1 MNHNS and CDR2 SASEGT. CDR3 protein: CASRAETGLFAEAFF. In DNA form, the CDR3 reads TGTGCCAGCAGAGCAGAAACAGGGTTGTTCGCTGAAGCTTTCTTT.

This chain connects TRBV19 to TRBJ1-1; TRBD1 agrees at 9 bases. Germline-derived CDR1 and CDR2 are LNHDA and SQIVND (reference sequence). The CDR3 is made up of 14 amino acids. CDR3 protein: CASAGDRVDTEAFF. CDR3 coding DNA: TGTGCGAGTGCCGGGGACAGGGTGGACACTGAAGCTTTCTTT. The full variable domain, rest sourced from reference TRBV19 and TRBJ1-1, is DGGITQSPKYLFRKEGQNVTLSCEQNLNHDAMYWYRQDPGQGLRLIYYSQIVNDFQKGDIAEGYSVSREKKESFPLTVTSAQKNPTAFYLCASAGDRVDTEAFFGQGTRLTVV.